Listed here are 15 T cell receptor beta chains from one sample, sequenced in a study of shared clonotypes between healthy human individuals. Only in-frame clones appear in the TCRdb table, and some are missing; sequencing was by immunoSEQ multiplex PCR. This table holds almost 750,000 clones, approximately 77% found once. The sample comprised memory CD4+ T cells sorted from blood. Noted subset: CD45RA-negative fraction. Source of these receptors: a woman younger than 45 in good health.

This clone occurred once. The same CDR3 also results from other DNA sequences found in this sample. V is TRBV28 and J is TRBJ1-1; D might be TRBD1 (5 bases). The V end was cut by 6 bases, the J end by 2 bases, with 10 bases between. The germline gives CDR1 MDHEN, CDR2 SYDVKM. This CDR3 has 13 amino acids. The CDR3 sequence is CASSLQGNTEAFF. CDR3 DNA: TGTGCCAGCAGCCTGCAGGGCAACACTGAAGCTTTCTTT.

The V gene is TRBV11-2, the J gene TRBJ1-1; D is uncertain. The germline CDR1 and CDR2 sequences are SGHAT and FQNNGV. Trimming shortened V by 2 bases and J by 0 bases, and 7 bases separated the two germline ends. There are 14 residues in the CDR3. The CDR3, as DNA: TGTGCCAGCAGCTTAACAGTGATGAACACTGAAGCTTTCTTT. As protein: CASSLTVMNTEAFF.

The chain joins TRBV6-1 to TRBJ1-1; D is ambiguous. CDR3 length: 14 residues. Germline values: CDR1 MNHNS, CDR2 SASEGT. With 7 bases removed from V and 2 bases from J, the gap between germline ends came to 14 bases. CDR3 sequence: CASTQTPDNTEAFF. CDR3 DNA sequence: TGTGCCAGCACCCAAACCCCGGACAACACTGAAGCTTTCTTT.

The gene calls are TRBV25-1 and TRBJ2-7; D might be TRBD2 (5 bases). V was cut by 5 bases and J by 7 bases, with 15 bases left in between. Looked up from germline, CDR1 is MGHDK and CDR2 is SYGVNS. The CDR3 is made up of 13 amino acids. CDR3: CASSSPLVGEQYF. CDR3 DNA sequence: TGTGCCAGCAGTTCCCCACTAGTCGGTGAGCAGTACTTC.

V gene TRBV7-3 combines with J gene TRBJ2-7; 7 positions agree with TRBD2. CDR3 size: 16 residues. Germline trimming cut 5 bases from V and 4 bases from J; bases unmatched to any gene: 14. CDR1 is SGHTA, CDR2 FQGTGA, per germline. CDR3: CASSEAAGSGPYEQYF. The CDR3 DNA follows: TGTGCCAGCAGCGAGGCGGCGGGTAGCGGGCCGTACGAGCAGTACTTC.

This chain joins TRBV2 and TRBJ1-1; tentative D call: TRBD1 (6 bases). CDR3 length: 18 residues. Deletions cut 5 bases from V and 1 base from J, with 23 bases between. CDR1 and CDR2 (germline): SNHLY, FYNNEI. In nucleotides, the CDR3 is TGTGCCAGCAGTCCCCGATGGGATGGGGGCGGAAAGAACACTGAAGCTTTCTTT. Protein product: CASSPRWDGGGKNTEAFF.

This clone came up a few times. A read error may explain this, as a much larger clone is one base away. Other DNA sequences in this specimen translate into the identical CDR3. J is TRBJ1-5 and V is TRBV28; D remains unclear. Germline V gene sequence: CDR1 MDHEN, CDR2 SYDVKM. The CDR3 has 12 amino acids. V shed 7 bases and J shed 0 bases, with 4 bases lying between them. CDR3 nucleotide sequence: TGTGCCAGCACTTATAGCAATCAGCCCCAGCATTTT. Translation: CASTYSNQPQHF.

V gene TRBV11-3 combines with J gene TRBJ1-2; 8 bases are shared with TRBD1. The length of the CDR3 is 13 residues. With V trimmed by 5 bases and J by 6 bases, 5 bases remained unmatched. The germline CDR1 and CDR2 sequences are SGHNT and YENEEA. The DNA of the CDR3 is TGTGCCAGCAGCAGCGGACAGGGTCATGGCTACACCTTC. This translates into CASSSGQGHGYTF.

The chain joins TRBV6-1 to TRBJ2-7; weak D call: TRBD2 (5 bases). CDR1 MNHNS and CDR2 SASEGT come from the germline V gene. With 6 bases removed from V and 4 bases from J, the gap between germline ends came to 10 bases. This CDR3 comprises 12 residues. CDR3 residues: CASRARTYEQYF. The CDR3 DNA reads TGTGCCAGCAGAGCCCGGACTTACGAGCAGTACTTC.

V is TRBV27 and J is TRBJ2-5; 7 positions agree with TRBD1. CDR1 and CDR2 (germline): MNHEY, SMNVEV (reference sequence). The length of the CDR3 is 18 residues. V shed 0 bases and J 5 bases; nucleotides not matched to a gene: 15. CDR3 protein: CASSLSLSGYRGRETQYF. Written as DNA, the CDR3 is TGTGCCAGCAGTTTATCGTTGTCGGGGTACAGGGGACGGGAGACCCAGTACTTC.

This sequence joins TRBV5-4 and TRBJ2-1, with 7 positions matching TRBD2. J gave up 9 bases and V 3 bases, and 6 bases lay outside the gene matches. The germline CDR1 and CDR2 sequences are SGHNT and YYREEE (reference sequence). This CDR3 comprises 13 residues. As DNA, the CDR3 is TGTGCCAGCAGCTCCCGTCGGACTAGTGAGCAGTTCTTC. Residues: CASSSRRTSEQFF. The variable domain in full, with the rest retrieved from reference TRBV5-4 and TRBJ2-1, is ETGVTQSPTHLIKTRGQQVTLRCSSQSGHNTVSWYQQALGQGPQFIFQYYREEENGRGNFPPRFSGLQFPNYSSELNVNALELDDSALYLCASSSRRTSEQFFGPGTRLTVL.

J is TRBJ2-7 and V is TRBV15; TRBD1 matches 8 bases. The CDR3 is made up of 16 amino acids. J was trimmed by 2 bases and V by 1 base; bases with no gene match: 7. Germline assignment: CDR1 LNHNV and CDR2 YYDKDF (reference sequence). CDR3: CATSRASGQAPYEQYF. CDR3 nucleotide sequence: TGTGCCACCAGCAGAGCCTCGGGACAGGCCCCCTACGAGCAGTACTTC. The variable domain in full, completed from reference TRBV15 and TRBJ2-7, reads DAMVIQNPRYQVTQFGKPVTLSCSQTLNHNVMYWYQQKSSQAPKLLFHYYDKDFNNEADTPDNFQSRRPNTSFCFLDIRSPGLGDTAMYLCATSRASGQAPYEQYFGPGTRLTVT.

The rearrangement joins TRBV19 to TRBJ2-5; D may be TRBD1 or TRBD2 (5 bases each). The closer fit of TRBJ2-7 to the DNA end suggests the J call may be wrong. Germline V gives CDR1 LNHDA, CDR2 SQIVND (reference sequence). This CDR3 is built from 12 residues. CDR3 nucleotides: TGTGCCAGCAGTGAAGGGACGGGCGAGCAGTACTTC. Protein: CASSEGTGEQYF.

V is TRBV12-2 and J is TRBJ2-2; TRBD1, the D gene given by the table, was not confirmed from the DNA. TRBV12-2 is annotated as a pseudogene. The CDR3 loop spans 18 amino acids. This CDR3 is CASRPPGQERYNTGELFF. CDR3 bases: TGTGCAAGTCGCCCTCCGGGACAGGAACGGTACAACACCGGGGAGCTGTTTTTT.

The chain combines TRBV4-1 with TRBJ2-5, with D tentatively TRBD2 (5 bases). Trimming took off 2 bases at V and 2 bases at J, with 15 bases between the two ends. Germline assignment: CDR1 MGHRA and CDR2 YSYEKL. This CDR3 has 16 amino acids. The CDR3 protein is CASSQFPLGKQETQYF. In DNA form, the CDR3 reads TGCGCCAGCAGCCAATTTCCGCTCGGGAAACAAGAGACCCAGTACTTC.